These 17 T cell receptor beta chains were sequenced from one sample in a study of T cell responses to AZD1222 COVID-19 vaccine. Generated by immunoSEQ multiplex PCR, the TCRdb table keeps only in-frame clones and is missing some. The table shows about 68,000 clones, with 60% to 85% occurring only once. Sample: peripheral blood, taken on day 0 of AZD1222 vaccination. Every receptor here comes from an adult in good health.

About this clone: Other nucleotide sequences from this sample produce the same CDR3. The V call is TRBV5-1, the J call TRBJ2-3; TRBD2 matches at 8 bases. This CDR3 comprises 15 residues. V was pared by 5 bases and J by 1 base, with 6 bases of the junction left unmatched. Looked up from germline, CDR1 is SGHRS and CDR2 is YFSETQ. The CDR3 loop is CASSFEAGGTDTQYF. CDR3 in DNA: TGCGCCAGCAGTTTTGAAGCGGGGGGCACAGATACGCAGTATTTT.

This chain joins TRBV19 and TRBJ1-2; 7 bases map to TRBD1. CDR1 is LNHDA and CDR2 is SQIVND in the germline V gene (reference sequence). V lost 7 bases and J lost 5; bases outside the gene matches: 7. This CDR3 has 13 amino acids. CDR3 bases: TGTGCCAGTAAGGAGGGGGCGCCGTATGGCTACACCTTC. Its translation is CASKEGAPYGYTF.

This clone is a singleton in its sample. The V gene is TRBV5-1, the J gene TRBJ1-3; D remains ambiguous. V was trimmed by 0 bases and J by 0 bases, leaving 10 bases between them. Germline V gene lookup returns CDR1 SGHRS and CDR2 YFSETQ. The CDR3 contains 16 residues. CDR3 loop: CASSLAPGLSGNTIYF. DNA for the CDR3: TGCGCCAGCAGCTTGGCCCCAGGCCTCTCTGGAAACACCATATATTTT.

V and J are TRBV7-9 and TRBJ2-7; perhaps TRBD2 as D (6 bases). V gave up 3 bases and J gave up 3 bases, with 15 bases separating them. Germline-derived CDR1 and CDR2 are SEHNR and FQNEAQ (reference sequence). The CDR3 has 15 amino acids. The CDR3 DNA is TGTGCCAGCAGCTTGGGTGGGGGGACGGACTACGAGCAGTACTTC. As protein: CASSLGGGTDYEQYF.

The chain recombines TRBV30 with TRBJ2-7; 15 bases align to TRBD2. With V trimmed by 7 bases and J by 6 bases, 16 bases remained unmatched. CDR1 and CDR2 (germline): GTSNPN, SVGIG (reference sequence). The CDR3 has 17 amino acids. The CDR3: CAFSPYRTSGGVREQYF. The CDR3 bases are TGTGCCTTCAGCCCTTACCGGACTAGCGGGGGGGTTCGCGAGCAGTACTTC.

This clone was counted a few times. The rearrangement links TRBV18 to TRBJ2-3, with 12 positions matching TRBD1. V gave up 2 bases and J gave up 6 bases; unmatched junction bases: 12. This CDR3 comprises 18 residues. Germline assignment: CDR1 KGHSH and CDR2 LQKENI. Written as DNA, the CDR3 is TGTGCCAGCTCACCATTCCCACCGGGACAGGGGGCGCGGGATACGCAGTATTTT. Residues: CASSPFPPGQGARDTQYF. Supplemented by reference TRBV18 and TRBJ2-3, the full variable domain reads NAGVMQNPRHLVRRRGQEARLRCSPMKGHSHVYWYRQLPEEGLKFMVYLQKENIIDESGMPKERFSAEFPKEGPSILRIQQVVRGDSAAYFCASSPFPPGQGARDTQYFGPGTRLTVL.

This rearrangement joins TRBV28 to TRBJ2-1; 9 nucleotides line up with TRBD1. Germline CDR1 MDHEN, CDR2 SYDVKM. The CDR3 is 15 amino acids. V lost 6 bases to trimming and J lost 5 bases; unmatched junction nucleotides: 8. CDR3 amino acids: CASSLPGTGNNEQFF. In nucleotides, the CDR3 is TGTGCCAGCAGCCTGCCCGGGACAGGGAACAATGAGCAGTTCTTC.

The rearrangement joins TRBV7-8 to TRBJ2-5; 13 bases agree with TRBD2. The V gene's germline CDR1 is SGHVS and CDR2 FQNEAQ. Unmatched junction bases numbered 7, after V lost 4 bases and J lost 5 bases. The CDR3 consists of 16 residues. The CDR3 DNA reads as TGTGCCAGCAGCTCCACTAGCGGGGGGGCCTTGGAGACCCAGTACTTC. It is translated as CASSSTSGGALETQYF.

This clone was observed once. The V call is TRBV10-2, the J call TRBJ2-5; 9 bases agree with TRBD2. Trimming removed 6 bases from V and 1 base from J; junction bases left unmatched: 9. The CDR3 is 16 residues long. The germline CDR1 and CDR2 sequences are WSHSY and SAAADI. The CDR3 DNA reads TGCGCCAGCAGCCCCGTGGGCGGGGGGGCCCAAGAGACCCAGTACTTC. Residues: CASSPVGGGAQETQYF.

V and J are TRBV6-7 and TRBJ2-7; TRBD2 matches 9 bases. TRBV6-7 is an ORF, and what it does is uncertain. V was pared by 11 bases and J by 2 bases, with 7 bases of the junction left unmatched. The CDR3 extends over 13 amino acids. The CDR3 region has the DNA TGTGCCCTCCCGGGACTAGCACCCTACGAGCAGTACTTC. Its translation is CALPGLAPYEQYF.

The chain links TRBV19 to TRBJ2-5; TRBD2 aligns across 9 bases. Germline lookup yields CDR1 LNHDA and CDR2 SQIVND (reference sequence). The CDR3 runs to 15 residues. Trimming took 4 bases from V and 1 from J; bases not matched to a gene: 4. The CDR3 here is CASSKASGVQETQYF. The CDR3 bases are TGTGCCAGTAGTAAGGCTAGCGGGGTCCAAGAGACCCAGTACTTC. Combining the CDR3 with reference TRBV19 and TRBJ2-5 gives the whole variable domain DGGITQSPKYLFRKEGQNVTLSCEQNLNHDAMYWYRQDPGQGLRLIYYSQIVNDFQKGDIAEGYSVSREKKESFPLTVTSAQKNPTAFYLCASSKASGVQETQYFGPGTRLLVL.

About this clone itself: This sample also contains other DNA sequences that code for the same CDR3. V usage is TRBV5-1 and J usage is TRBJ1-1; D is undetermined. The V end was cut by 0 bases, the J end by 3 bases, with 12 bases between. There are 15 residues in the CDR3. Germline V lookup: CDR1 SGHRS, CDR2 YFSETQ. The CDR3 DNA follows: TGCGCCAGCAGCTTGGGGACGGGGATGGACACTGAAGCTTTCTTT. As protein: CASSLGTGMDTEAFF.

The rearrangement links TRBV2 to TRBJ1-1; D possibly corresponds to TRBD1 (5 bases). Trimming took off 8 bases at V and 6 bases at J, with 22 bases between the two ends. There are 15 residues in the CDR3. The germline gives CDR1 SNHLY, CDR2 FYNNEI. CDR3 protein: CASRGGDLRGSEAFF. CDR3 DNA sequence: TGTGCCAGCCGGGGCGGGGATCTAAGAGGATCTGAAGCTTTCTTT.

The chain uses TRBV19 and TRBJ2-7, with D maybe TRBD1 (5 bases). Between the trimmed V and J ends, which lost 6 bases and 5 bases, there was a span of 11 bases. Looked up from germline, CDR1 is LNHDA and CDR2 is SQIVND (reference sequence). This CDR3 region has 12 residues. CDR3 bases: TGTGCCAGTAGCGTCCCAGGGAACGAGCAGTACTTC. Translation: CASSVPGNEQYF.

The rearrangement joins TRBV3-1 (or the pseudogene TRBV3-2) to TRBJ1-4; D is ambiguous. CDR1 is LGHDT, CDR2 YNNKEL, per germline (reference sequence). V was cut by 1 base and J by 0 bases, with 3 bases left in between. The CDR3 is made up of 14 amino acids. CDR3 DNA sequence: TGTGCCAGCAGCCAAGCTGCAACTAATGAAAAACTGTTTTTT. This gives the protein CASSQAATNEKLFF.

This clone has a single count. V gene TRBV6-4 combines with J gene TRBJ2-1, with 9 positions matching TRBD2. The CDR3 has 15 amino acids. V was pared by 0 bases and J by 5 bases, with 2 bases of the junction left unmatched. Germline V CDR1 and CDR2: MRHNA, SNTAGT. CDR3 bases: TGTGCCAGCAGTGACTCGGCGGGGGGGAACAATGAGCAGTTCTTC. Residues: CASSDSAGGNNEQFF.

This chain connects TRBV7-2 to TRBJ1-2; weak D call: TRBD1 (6 bases). From germline, CDR1 is SGHTA and CDR2 FQGNSA. The V end lost 4 bases, the J end lost 6 bases, and 15 bases lay between the germline ends. The CDR3 length is 14 residues. CDR3 nucleotides: TGTGCCAGCAGCTCCACACAGGGCTCTAATGGCTACACCTTC. It translates to CASSSTQGSNGYTF.